This entry lists 6 T cell receptor beta chains sequenced from one sample in a study of blood T cell repertoires in COVID-19 (dated by TCRdb to 2020 to 2022). The library was generated by the immunoSEQ multiplex PCR assay. In TCRdb, the immuneACCESS table is reduced to in-frame sequences with V and J assigned. These tables do not hold every clone; where another copy was compared, an unresolved V gene accounts for under half, and the others remain unexplained. Present in this sample are hundreds of thousands of clones, 88% of which were seen just once. About 1% of the sample comes from the top ten. The specimen sequenced was PBMCs or T cells enriched from blood (not recorded which). These receptors all stem from a woman aged 25 to 39 who had recovered from COVID-19.

The V and J genes are TRBV18 and TRBJ2-2; D gene unclear. V dropped 3 bases and J dropped 2 bases, with 13 bases sitting between them. CDR3 length: 16 residues. CDR1 and CDR2 from the germline V gene are KGHSH and LQKENI. CDR3 region: CASSPQFSSNTGELFF. Here the CDR3 DNA reads TGTGCCAGCTCACCCCAGTTCTCCAGTAACACCGGGGAGCTGTTTTTT.

CDR3 amino acids: CASSLDYEQFF. Written as DNA, the CDR3 is TGTGCCAGCAGCTTAGACTATGAGCAGTTCTTC. The V gene is TRBV11-2, the J gene TRBJ2-1, with D uncertain. This CDR3 has 11 residues. Germline assignment: CDR1 SGHAT and CDR2 FQNNGV. V lost 0 bases, J lost 8 bases, and 2 bases lay in between.

The CDR3 sequence is CASSALTSGANTGELFF. The CDR3, as DNA: TGTGCCAGCAGCGCCCTGACTAGCGGGGCTAACACCGGGGAGCTGTTTTTT. This rearrangement joins TRBV5-4 to TRBJ2-2; 11 bases agree with TRBD2. In germline, CDR1 is SGHNT, CDR2 YYREEE (reference sequence). V lost 4 bases and J lost 2; bases outside the gene matches: 7. This CDR3 has 17 residues.

This chain links TRBV28 with TRBJ2-5; maybe TRBD2 (6 bases). The CDR3 covers 14 residues. The germline V gene encodes CDR1 MDHEN and CDR2 SYDVKM. Trimming pared 5 bases from V and 4 bases from J, leaving 14 bases between. The CDR3 region has the DNA TGTGCCAGCAGTCTTCAGGAGGGTTTAGAGACCCAGTACTTC. The encoded protein is CASSLQEGLETQYF.

The chain recombines TRBV19 with TRBJ2-3; 9 positions match TRBD1. There are 13 residues in the CDR3. From germline, CDR1 is LNHDA and CDR2 SQIVND (reference sequence). Trimming cost V 6 bases and J 4 bases; bases outside gene matches: 2. Written as DNA, the CDR3 is TGTGCCAGTAGGGACAGGGGTGCAGATACGCAGTATTTT. Amino acids: CASRDRGADTQYF. The variable domain in full, with the rest retrieved from reference TRBV19 and TRBJ2-3, is DGGITQSPKYLFRKEGQNVTLSCEQNLNHDAMYWYRQDPGQGLRLIYYSQIVNDFQKGDIAEGYSVSREKKESFPLTVTSAQKNPTAFYLCASRDRGADTQYFGPGTRLTVL.

The chain carries TRBV7-9 and TRBJ1-1; no definite D call. This CDR3 spans 15 amino acids. Trimming left V 1 base short and J 2 bases short, with 11 bases between. Per germline, CDR1 SEHNR and CDR2 FQNEAQ (reference sequence). CDR3 amino acids: CASSLGTVVNTEAFF. As DNA, the CDR3 is TGTGCCAGCAGCTTAGGAACGGTAGTCAACACTGAAGCTTTCTTT.